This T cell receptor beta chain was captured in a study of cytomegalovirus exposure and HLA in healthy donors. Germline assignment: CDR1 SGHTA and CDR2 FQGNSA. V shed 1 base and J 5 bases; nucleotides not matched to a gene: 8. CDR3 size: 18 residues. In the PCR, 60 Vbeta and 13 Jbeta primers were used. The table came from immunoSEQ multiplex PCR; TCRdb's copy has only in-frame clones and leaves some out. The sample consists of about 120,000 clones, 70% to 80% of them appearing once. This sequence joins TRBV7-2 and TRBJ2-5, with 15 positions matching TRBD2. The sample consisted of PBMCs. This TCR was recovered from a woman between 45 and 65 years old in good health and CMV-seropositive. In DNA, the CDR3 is TGTGCCAGCAGCTTAGGCCGGACTAGCGGGGGGGCGGGGGAGACCCAGTACTTC. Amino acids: CASSLGRTSGGAGETQYF.